This passage covers 26 T cell receptor beta chains from one sample sequenced in a study of Ad26.COV2.S vaccination and SARS-CoV-2 variants. The assay was immunoSEQ multiplex PCR, and TCRdb's table has in-frame clones only and misses some. The sample shows over 250,000 clones, 80% to 90% of them seen only once. The treatment here: over 15 received Ad26.COV2.S at low or high dose, single or two shots; five or six received placebo; per-sample allocation not given. Following the first vaccine or placebo injection, samples were taken on day 63. The material sequenced was peripheral blood, taken in a trial of Ad26.COV2.S vaccine versus placebo. The receptors were gathered from a person between 18 and 60 years old who received the Ad26.COV2.S COVID-19 vaccine or a placebo.

The chain uses TRBV4-1 and TRBJ2-7; D is unresolved. Germline V CDR1 and CDR2: MGHRA, YSYEKL. This CDR3 comprises 14 residues. V lost 2 bases to trimming and J lost 3 bases, with 11 bases between them. The CDR3 region has the DNA TGCGCCAGCAGCCAATCACGCGGTATCTACGAGCAGTACTTC. Translated, it gives CASSQSRGIYEQYF.

The chain uses TRBV14 and TRBJ2-7; 11 bases align to TRBD1. The CDR3 covers 17 residues. The germline gives CDR1 SGHDN, CDR2 FVKESK. Trimming at V came to 0 bases and at J to 7 bases, leaving 11 bases not matched to a gene. CDR3 sequence: CASSQDRPGQGASEQYF. Written as DNA, the CDR3 is TGTGCCAGCAGCCAAGACCGCCCCGGACAGGGGGCGTCGGAGCAGTACTTC.

CDR3 loop: CASSQRQLTYGYTF. In nucleotides, the CDR3 is TGTGCCAGCAGCCAACGACAACTAACCTATGGCTACACCTTC. The chain uses TRBV4-2 and TRBJ1-2; D is ambiguous. Trimming pared 2 bases from V and 4 bases from J, leaving 11 bases between. This CDR3 region has 14 residues. Germline loops: CDR1 LGHNA, CDR2 YNFKEQ.

As regards this clone: Other DNA sequences from this sample encode an identical CDR3 as well. This rearrangement joins TRBV5-4 to TRBJ2-7; D assignment may be TRBD1 or TRBD2 (5 bases each). Per the germline V gene, CDR1 is SGHNT and CDR2 is YYREEE (reference sequence). The germline V and J ends were trimmed by 4 bases and 1 base, with 9 bases remaining between them. CDR3 length: 13 residues. The chain's CDR3 is CASSRDGSYEQYF. CDR3 in DNA: TGTGCCAGCAGCCGGGACGGATCCTACGAGCAGTACTTC.

The chain uses TRBV4-2 and TRBJ1-1, with TRBD1 identical over 7 bases. The CDR3 spans 13 residues. Per the germline V gene, CDR1 is LGHNA and CDR2 is YNFKEQ. V shed 5 bases and J 5 bases; nucleotides not matched to a gene: 5. CDR3 sequence reads: CASSYQTGTEAFF. The CDR3 nucleotides read TGTGCCAGCAGCTATCAGACAGGGACTGAAGCTTTCTTT.

J is TRBJ1-6 and V is TRBV4-2; perhaps TRBD1 as D (6 bases). This CDR3 spans 16 amino acids. V lost 0 bases and J lost 9, with 15 bases in between. Germline assignment: CDR1 LGHNA and CDR2 YNFKEQ. CDR3 nucleotide sequence: TGTGCCAGCAGCCAAGATGGCACAGGGTCGAGTTCACCCCTCCACTTT. It specifies CASSQDGTGSSSPLHF.

The rearrangement links TRBV3-1 (or the pseudogene TRBV3-2) to TRBJ2-1, with 7 nucleotides matching TRBD1. Unmatched junction bases numbered 10, after V lost 3 bases and J lost 8 bases. This CDR3 region has 15 residues. Germline CDR1 reads LGHDT; CDR2 reads YNNKEL (reference sequence). The CDR3 spells CASSHRTGRLDEQFF. Written as DNA, the CDR3 is TGTGCCAGCAGCCATAGGACAGGTCGCTTGGATGAGCAGTTCTTC.

The rearrangement links TRBV19 to TRBJ1-1, with 9 positions matching TRBD1. This CDR3 has 14 residues. Germline values: CDR1 LNHDA, CDR2 SQIVND (reference sequence). V lost 7 bases and J lost 7; bases outside the gene matches: 10. CDR3 in DNA: TGTGCCAGTACCATAGCGGGGACAGGGAGTGAAGCTTTCTTT. Its protein product is CASTIAGTGSEAFF.

This rearrangement joins TRBV14 to TRBJ2-7, with D uncertain. V lost 1 base and J 4 bases, leaving 5 bases between the germline ends. Germline V gives CDR1 SGHDN, CDR2 FVKESK. There are 12 residues in the CDR3. The CDR3 sequence: CASSQGFYEQYF. CDR3 nucleotides: TGTGCCAGCAGCCAAGGGTTTTACGAGCAGTACTTC.

The rearrangement joins TRBV7-2 to TRBJ2-7, with D perhaps TRBD2 (5 bases). The CDR3 consists of 13 residues. V shed 4 bases and J shed 3 bases, with 10 bases lying between them. CDR1 and CDR2 from the germline V gene are SGHTA and FQGNSA. Here the CDR3 reads CASSSLLGYEQYF. CDR3 bases: TGTGCCAGCAGCTCTTTACTAGGCTACGAGCAGTACTTC.

The J gene is TRBJ2-5, the V gene TRBV5-4; D tentatively reads TRBD1 or TRBD2 (7 bases each). V lost 2 bases, J lost 2 bases, and 16 bases lay in between. Per germline, CDR1 SGHNT and CDR2 YYREEE (reference sequence). This CDR3 region has 16 residues. Written as DNA, the CDR3 is TGTGCCAGCAGCTTACTAGGGGGCGGGAGTCAAGAGACCCAGTACTTC. Residues: CASSLLGGGSQETQYF.

V is TRBV7-9 and J is TRBJ2-2, with 7 bases lining up with TRBD1. V lost 5 bases and J lost 16; bases outside the gene matches: 10. The length of the CDR3 is 12 residues. CDR1 is SEHNR, CDR2 FQNEAQ, per germline (reference sequence). CDR3 loop: CASSRTGLDPFF. The CDR3 coding sequence is TGTGCCAGCAGCCGGACAGGTCTCGATCCGTTTTTT.

The V gene is TRBV15, the J gene TRBJ1-4, with D hard to call. The CDR3 sequence is 16 residues long. CDR1 is LNHNV, CDR2 YYDKDF, per germline (reference sequence). Trimming pared 2 bases from V and 0 bases from J, leaving 10 bases between. The CDR3 DNA sequence: TGTGCCACCAGCAGAAGGACGGAAGCAACTAATGAAAAACTGTTTTTT. This codes for CATSRRTEATNEKLFF.

V and J are TRBV3-1 (or the pseudogene TRBV3-2) and TRBJ2-1, with TRBD2 matching 7 bases. The germline CDR1 and CDR2 sequences are LGHDT and YNNKEL (reference sequence). J lost 7 bases, V lost 4 bases, and 7 bases had no gene match. The CDR3 has 14 amino acids. The CDR3 region is CASSLGLVGNEQFF. The CDR3 DNA is TGTGCCAGCAGCCTTGGACTAGTAGGGAATGAGCAGTTCTTC.

This chain connects TRBV7-7 to TRBJ2-1; 8 nucleotides match TRBD1. With V trimmed by 5 bases and J by 3 bases, 6 bases remained unmatched. Per germline, CDR1 SSHAT and CDR2 FNYEAQ (reference sequence). CDR3 length equals 15 residues. CDR3 amino acids: CASSPTGTGYNEQFF. DNA for the CDR3: TGTGCCAGCAGCCCCACCGGGACAGGCTACAATGAGCAGTTCTTC.

The V gene is TRBV10-3, the J gene TRBJ2-3, with 8 positions matching TRBD2. Trimming at V came to 0 bases and at J to 2 bases, leaving 7 bases not matched to a gene. Germline lookup yields CDR1 ENHRY and CDR2 SYGVKD. The CDR3 has 17 amino acids. Here the CDR3 reads CAISESVAGSYTDTQYF. Written as DNA, the CDR3 is TGTGCCATCAGTGAGTCGGTAGCGGGGAGCTACACAGATACGCAGTATTTT.

The genes are TRBV9 and TRBJ1-2; D unresolved. This CDR3 is built from 15 residues. Trimming left V 6 bases short and J 0 bases short, with 15 bases between. Germline lookup yields CDR1 SGDLS and CDR2 YYNGEE. CDR3 DNA sequence: TGTGCCAGCAACCCTACCGGCTTAGCTAACTATGGCTACACCTTC. Translating gives CASNPTGLANYGYTF.

The CDR3 protein is CASSSRDPMTGYGYTF. The CDR3 coding sequence is TGTGCCAGCAGTTCCCGGGACCCAATGACCGGGTATGGCTACACCTTC. V is TRBV27 and J is TRBJ1-2; a weak D match, TRBD1 (5 bases). This CDR3 has 16 amino acids. V was trimmed by 4 bases and J by 5 bases, leaving 20 bases between them. Germline V gives CDR1 MNHEY, CDR2 SMNVEV (reference sequence).

V usage is TRBV10-3 and J usage is TRBJ1-1; D is perhaps TRBD1 (5 bases). The V and J ends lost 2 bases and 1 base respectively, with 8 bases between them. Germline loops: CDR1 ENHRY, CDR2 SYGVKD. The CDR3 spans 14 residues. CDR3 in DNA: TGTGCCATCAGTGAGAGGACAAAGAACACTGAAGCTTTCTTT. It codes for CAISERTKNTEAFF.

This clone was counted a single time. CDR3 DNA: TGTGCCAGTAGCAGTACACAGGGTTACGAGCAGTACTTC. Amino acids: CASSSTQGYEQYF. The chain carries TRBV19 and TRBJ2-7; tentative D call: TRBD1 (6 bases). The germline V gene encodes CDR1 LNHDA and CDR2 SQIVND (reference sequence). Trimming removed 6 bases at V and 4 bases at J, with 13 bases between. This CDR3 is 13 amino acids long.

The J gene is TRBJ2-3, the V gene TRBV10-1, with D perhaps TRBD1 (7 bases). This CDR3 contains 13 residues. The V gene's germline CDR1 is WNHNN and CDR2 SYGVQD (reference sequence). Between the trimmed V and J ends, which lost 9 bases and 4 bases, there was a span of 14 bases. DNA for the CDR3: TGCGCCAGTGGAGGGGGCGCACCAGATACGCAGTATTTT. Protein product: CASGGGAPDTQYF.

This clone has just a few counts. Other DNA sequences of this sample code for an identical CDR3. V is TRBV7-9 and J is TRBJ2-5, with D uncertain. Looked up from germline, CDR1 is SEHNR and CDR2 is FQNEAQ (reference sequence). The CDR3 length is 13 residues. V was pared by 1 base and J by 1 base, with 4 bases between. The CDR3 DNA reads TGTGCCAGCAGCTTAGGTAGCCAAGAGACCCAGTACTTC. Protein sequence: CASSLGSQETQYF.

The rearrangement joins TRBV18 to TRBJ2-1, with a possible D match to TRBD2 (5 bases). Looked up from germline, CDR1 is KGHSH and CDR2 is LQKENI. Trimming took off 2 bases at V and 1 base at J, with 12 bases between the two ends. This CDR3 is 16 amino acids long. The CDR3 DNA is TGTGCCAGCTCACCATCTGCGCGGAGGTCCTACAATGAGCAGTTCTTC. Translation gives CASSPSARRSYNEQFF.

The chain is built from TRBV15 and TRBJ2-1; 9 bases match TRBD1. V lost 0 bases, J lost 6 bases, and 9 bases stayed unmatched. The V gene's germline CDR1 is LNHNV and CDR2 YYDKDF (reference sequence). The CDR3 consists of 17 residues. This CDR3 reads CATSRDDWDRVGNEQFF. In nucleotides, the CDR3 is TGTGCCACCAGCAGAGATGATTGGGACAGGGTGGGCAATGAGCAGTTCTTC.

In its sample, this clone was seen once. The V call is TRBV2, the J call TRBJ2-7, with D possibly TRBD2 on 6 matching bases. Trimming took 6 bases from V and 6 from J, leaving 18 bases between them. The CDR3 extends over 14 amino acids. Germline lookup yields CDR1 SNHLY and CDR2 FYNNEI. In nucleotides, the CDR3 is TGTGCCAGCAGCCTCGGGACTCCGGCGTCCGAGCAGTACTTC. Translated, it gives CASSLGTPASEQYF.

This sequence joins TRBV7-6 and TRBJ1-6, with D maybe TRBD1 (6 bases). The CDR3 is 16 amino acids. Per germline, CDR1 SGHVS and CDR2 FNYEAQ. V was pared by 1 base and J by 6 bases, with 13 bases between. The CDR3 is CASSLGPTGVNSPLHF. In nucleotides, the CDR3 is TGTGCCAGCAGCTTAGGGCCGACAGGAGTTAATTCACCCCTCCACTTT.